The rows below give T cell receptor beta chains drawn from one sample of a study of graft-versus-host responses after intestinal transplantation. Produced via immunoSEQ multiplex PCR; TCRdb's table is partial and in-frame only. Altogether some 8,000 clones are present, roughly 90% being singletons, with the ten largest covering about 1.5%. The sequencing here drew on PBMCs, taken approximately 32 days after intestinal transplant. These receptors originate from a human patient who received an intestinal transplant, so some T cells may come from the graft donor. CDR3s include the opening cysteine and the closing phenylalanine or tryptophan. A D gene is named only where the DNA matches it firmly. Clone size is stated in some rows and not others, as once, few, many or a class when expanded.

v_gene	abundance	d_gene	j_gene	CDR3nt	CDR3aa
TRBV7-6	.	.	TRBJ2-3	TGTGCCAGCAGCTTACTTGGCCGCCTAGGGACTAGCACAGATACGCAGTATTTT	CASSLLGRLGTSTDTQYF
TRBV5-8	.	.	TRBJ2-1	TGTGCCAGCAGCTTAGGTCCCGTAGGCTCCTACAATGAGCAGTTCTTC	CASSLGPVGSYNEQFF
TRBV4-1	.	.	TRBJ2-2	TGCGCCAGCAGCCAAGACGCGAACACCGGGGAGCTGTTTTTT	CASSQDANTGELFF
TRBV5-5	once	.	TRBJ1-4	TGTGCCAGCAGCTTACACTGGAATGAAAAACTGTTTTTT	CASSLHWNEKLFF
TRBV27	.	TRBD2	TRBJ2-7	TGTGCCAGCAGCCAACTAGCGGTAGGGTACGAGCAGTACTTC	CASSQLAVGYEQYF
TRBV10-3	.	.	TRBJ2-7	TGTGCCATCAGTGTAGTAAGAGGGGTATTCTGGCTGCCTTCCTACGAGCAGTACTTC	CAISVVRGVFWLPSYEQYF
TRBV11-2	once	TRBD1	TRBJ1-1	TGTGCCAGCAGCAGGTGGGATCAGGGGGAGAACACTGAAGCTTTCTTT	CASSRWDQGENTEAFF
TRBV21-1	once	.	TRBJ1-2	TGTGCCAGCACCTGCAGGGGGCCTAACTATGGCTACACCTTC	CASTCRGPNYGYTF
TRBV27	once	.	TRBJ2-7	TGTGCCAGCAGTAGTCGGGGGTCTTCCTACGAGCAGTACTTC	CASSSRGSSYEQYF
TRBV4-1	.	.	TRBJ2-2	TGCGCCAGCAGCCAAGATGTAGCGCTTAACACCGGGGAGCTGTTTTTT	CASSQDVALNTGELFF
TRBV10-3	once	.	TRBJ2-1	TGTGCCATCAGTGGGGTGGGTACGAGGTCCTACAATGAGCAGTTCTTC	CAISGVGTRSYNEQFF
TRBV7-6	.	TRBD1	TRBJ2-2	TGTGCCAGCAGCTCGGACAGGGGTACCGGGGAGCTGTTTTTT	CASSSDRGTGELFF
TRBV14	.	TRBD2	TRBJ2-7	TGTGCCAGCAGCCATTGGTCAAGCGGGGGGGCCCGCGAGCAGTACTTC	CASSHWSSGGAREQYF
TRBV5-1	.	.	TRBJ2-7	TGCGCCAGCAGCTTGGGGTACGAGCAGTACTTC	CASSLGYEQYF
TRBV4-3	.	TRBD1	TRBJ1-6	TGCGCCAGCAGCCAGACCAGGGGGGAAGGTTCACCCCTCCACTTT	CASSQTRGEGSPLHF
TRBV27	.	.	TRBJ2-3	TGTGCCAGCAGTAGAATAGCGGGCACAGATACGCAGTATTTT	CASSRIAGTDTQYF
TRBV4-1	.	TRBD2	TRBJ2-3	TGCGCCAGCAGCCCCGGGGGGGCCAGCACAGATACGCAGTATTTT	CASSPGGASTDTQYF
TRBV4-1	once	TRBD2	TRBJ2-7	TGCGCCAGCAGCATAACCTCCGGGACTATTCTTTACGAGCAGTACTTC	CASSITSGTILYEQYF
TRBV6-5	.	TRBD2	TRBJ2-2	TGTGCCAGCAGTTACTTGCCCGACGGGGGGGGCGGGGAGCTGTTTTTT	CASSYLPDGGGGELFF
TRBV11-2	few	.	TRBJ2-7	TGTGCCAGCAGACCCACCCTCTCCTACGAGCAGTACTTC	CASRPTLSYEQYF
TRBV9	.	TRBD1	TRBJ2-2	TGTGCCAGCAGCGCCGGAGGACAGGGGAACACCGGGGAGCTGTTTTTT	CASSAGGQGNTGELFF
TRBV6-4	.	.	TRBJ1-1	TGTGCCAGCAGCAGGGGCCTCAACACTGAAGCTTTCTTT	CASSRGLNTEAFF
TRBV9	few	.	TRBJ1-2	TGTGCCAGCAGCGTAGACAGAGGCGACTATGGCTACACCTTC	CASSVDRGDYGYTF
TRBV19	.	.	TRBJ2-2	TGTGCCAGTAGTATAGACGGTAGGAGAGGGGGCACCGGGGAGCTGTTTTTT	CASSIDGRRGGTGELFF
TRBV4-1	.	TRBD2	TRBJ2-3	TGCGCCAGCAGACCGACTAGCGGGGGCCCAGATACGCAGTATTTT	CASRPTSGGPDTQYF
TRBV13	.	.	TRBJ2-3	TGTGCCAGCAGCTTGAGGGGAGTAGAGGGGGAAACAGATACGCAGTATTTT	CASSLRGVEGETDTQYF
TRBV10-3	.	.	TRBJ2-3	TGTGCCATCAGTGAGTCTATGGGACTCACGGATACGCAGTATTTT	CAISESMGLTDTQYF
TRBV5-4	.	.	TRBJ2-7	TGTGCCAGCAGCTCACACCCAGGGGAGGCCTACGAGCAGTACTTC	CASSSHPGEAYEQYF
TRBV19	once	.	TRBJ2-7	TGTGCCAGTAGTGGGACTGTTTCCTACGAGCAGTACTTC	CASSGTVSYEQYF
TRBV5-1	.	.	TRBJ2-7	TGCGCCAGCAGCTTGGTCGGCGGAGCCTACGAGCAGTACTTC	CASSLVGGAYEQYF
TRBV6-1	.	.	TRBJ2-7	TGTGCCAGCAGTGAGGTCTCACTGTTGCCGGGTAAGAAGCAGTACTTC	CASSEVSLLPGKKQYF